Presented here are 20 T cell receptor beta chains from one specimen sequenced in a study of cytotoxic CD8 clonotypes in ibrutinib-treated CLL (TCRdb year 2021). The time point label for this specimen denotes: around 2 years on ibrutinib. The method was the immunoSEQ multiplex PCR assay. Here the immuneACCESS table is served through TCRdb, limited to in-frame sequences with V and J called. Missing clones are a known gap in these copies; in checked studies unresolved V genes cover under half, and the rest lacks a known reason. In all, the sample holds more than 200,000 clones, and roughly 74% of those were seen once. The ten largest make up 15% to 17% of the sample. Here the sequenced sample was PBMCs, taken after 24 months of ibrutinib treatment. The source of these receptors is a human donor with chronic lymphocytic leukemia.

This clone has more than one count but fewer than ten. The chain employs TRBV25-1 and TRBJ1-2; D is ambiguous. CDR3 length: 13 residues. Germline assignment: CDR1 MGHDK and CDR2 SYGVNS. V was clipped by 8 bases and J by 0 bases, with 10 bases between them. CDR3 DNA: TGTGCCAGCGCAGGCTCAGCTAACTATGGCTACACCTTC. This translates into CASAGSANYGYTF.

This clone has more than one count but fewer than ten. V gene TRBV6-5 combines with J gene TRBJ2-1, with D maybe TRBD1 (5 bases). Between the trimmed V and J ends, which lost 2 bases and 2 bases, there was a span of 13 bases. The CDR3 covers 16 residues. CDR1 MNHEY and CDR2 SVGAGI come from the germline V gene. The CDR3 nucleotides read TGTGCCAGCAGTTACCTGGGGCCCTCAACCTACAATGAGCAGTTCTTC. Its translation: CASSYLGPSTYNEQFF.

In its sample, this clone was seen once. The gene calls are TRBV28 and TRBJ2-7, with D possibly TRBD2 on 6 matching bases. Germline values: CDR1 MDHEN, CDR2 SYDVKM. This CDR3 is 14 amino acids long. V lost 3 bases and J 9 bases, leaving 18 bases between the germline ends. The CDR3: CASSLTGRTSGQYF. CDR3 nucleotide sequence: TGTGCCAGCAGTTTGACCGGGAGAACCTCGGGGCAGTACTTC.

This clone is judged medium-sized (0.01 to 0.1%). The V gene is TRBV7-3, the J gene TRBJ2-1; TRBD2 is a possible D gene (7 bases). Germline loops: CDR1 SGHTA, CDR2 FQGTGA. V was cut by 3 bases and J by 4 bases, with 10 bases left in between. The length of the CDR3 is 14 residues. The CDR3 spells CASSFGGPYNEQFF. In DNA form, the CDR3 reads TGTGCCAGCAGCTTCGGGGGGCCTTACAATGAGCAGTTCTTC.

The rearrangement uses TRBV5-1 and TRBJ2-7, with 7 bases lining up with TRBD2. The CDR3 has 16 amino acids. CDR1 is SGHRS, CDR2 YFSETQ, per germline. V was pared by 0 bases and J by 2 bases, with 8 bases of the junction left unmatched. The DNA of the CDR3 is TGCGCCAGCAGCTTGGATCTAGCGGATTTAACCTACGAGCAGTACTTC. Translating gives CASSLDLADLTYEQYF.

J is TRBJ2-1 and V is TRBV6-5; 8 bases align to TRBD1. Germline assignment: CDR1 MNHEY and CDR2 SVGAGI. V was clipped by 3 bases and J by 8 bases; unmatched bases: 6. The CDR3 sequence is 14 residues long. CDR3 nucleotide sequence: TGTGCCAGCAGTTATGCCGGACAGGGCTATGAGCAGTTCTTC. This codes for CASSYAGQGYEQFF.

The chain links TRBV5-1 to TRBJ1-1; D gene unclear. This CDR3 spans 14 amino acids. V lost 0 bases to trimming and J lost 3 bases, with 9 bases between them. CDR1 is SGHRS, CDR2 YFSETQ, per germline. CDR3 protein: CASSLDLGYTEAFF. The CDR3 coding sequence is TGCGCCAGCAGCTTGGATTTGGGGTACACTGAAGCTTTCTTT. The full variable domain, its missing parts supplied by reference TRBV5-1 and TRBJ1-1, is KAGVTQTPRYLIKTRGQQVTLSCSPISGHRSVSWYQQTPGQGLQFLFEYFSETQRNKGNFPGRFSGRQFSNSRSEMNVSTLELGDSALYLCASSLDLGYTEAFFGQGTRLTVV.

This clone was detected only a few times. This chain links TRBV15 with TRBJ2-5; D call uncertain. Germline CDR1 is LNHNV and CDR2 is YYDKDF (reference sequence). The CDR3 spans 13 residues. V gave up 3 bases and J gave up 1 base, with 6 bases separating them. The CDR3 spells CATSSGGQETQYF. In nucleotides, the CDR3 is TGTGCCACCAGCAGCGGCGGCCAAGAGACCCAGTACTTC.

The chain uses TRBV5-1 and TRBJ2-3; D not certain. Germline V lookup: CDR1 SGHRS, CDR2 YFSETQ. V lost 1 base and J lost 3, with 6 bases in between. This CDR3 region has 13 residues. The CDR3 sequence: CASSLRITDTQYF. DNA of the CDR3: TGCGCCAGCAGCTTGCGGATTACAGATACGCAGTATTTT.

The chain joins TRBV7-9 to TRBJ2-1; 9 bases agree with TRBD1. Germline CDR1 is SEHNR and CDR2 is FQNEAQ (reference sequence). This CDR3 spans 12 amino acids. V lost 7 bases to trimming and J lost 11 bases; unmatched junction nucleotides: 6. The CDR3 nucleotides are TGTGCCAGCATGTCCGGGACAGGGCAGCAGTTCTTC. Protein sequence: CASMSGTGQQFF.

This chain connects TRBV6-5 to TRBJ2-4; possibly TRBD2 for D (6 bases). The CDR3 covers 14 residues. Germline V gene data show CDR1 as MNHEY and CDR2 as SVGAGI. V shed 9 bases and J shed 3 bases, with 15 bases lying between them. The CDR3 DNA reads as TGTGCCAGTCGGCGGGGCGGGAACAAAAACATTCAGTACTTC. Residues: CASRRGGNKNIQYF.

This chain links TRBV27 with TRBJ2-5, with TRBD2 matching over 10 bases. V shed 2 bases, J shed 5 bases, and the junction held 8 bases outside the gene matches. The CDR3 consists of 16 residues. Germline lookup yields CDR1 MNHEY and CDR2 SMNVEV (reference sequence). The CDR3 DNA reads TGTGCCAGCAGTTTAGACAGCGGGAGGGCCTGGGAGACCCAGTACTTC. This translates into CASSLDSGRAWETQYF.

This clone occurred a few times. The chain links TRBV11-2 to TRBJ2-7; 11 nucleotides line up with TRBD1. The ends lost 5 bases at V and 6 bases at J; junction bases unmatched: 9. Germline assignment: CDR1 SGHAT and CDR2 FQNNGV. The CDR3 runs to 15 residues. CDR3 protein: CASSGLRDRGSEQYF. The CDR3 DNA reads as TGTGCCAGCAGCGGCCTGCGGGACAGGGGGTCCGAGCAGTACTTC.

The J gene is TRBJ2-2, the V gene TRBV7-3, with 10 bases identical to TRBD2. Trimming at V came to 2 bases and at J to 3 bases, leaving 3 bases not matched to a gene. The germline V gene encodes CDR1 SGHTA and CDR2 FQGTGA. CDR3 length equals 16 residues. CDR3 DNA sequence: TGTGCCAGCAGCTTACGGACTAGCGGATACACCGGGGAGCTGTTTTTT. Its translation: CASSLRTSGYTGELFF.

J is TRBJ2-3 and V is TRBV21-1; the table's D call, TRBD1, was not checked against the DNA. TRBV21-1 is described as a pseudogene. This CDR3 is built from 21 residues. The CDR3 DNA reads TGTGCCAGCAGCAAGAACTCGGGACAGGCCACCCTCGGGAAGGTCCCAGATACGCAGTATTTT. This codes for CASSKNSGQATLGKVPDTQYF.

Details on this clone: This sample also contains other DNA sequences that code for the same CDR3. The chain carries TRBV27 and TRBJ2-5; D is unresolved. This CDR3 is built from 13 residues. Germline V gene data show CDR1 as MNHEY and CDR2 as SMNVEV (reference sequence). V dropped 6 bases and J dropped 2 bases, with 10 bases sitting between them. CDR3 sequence reads: CASSRTLQETQYF. In DNA, the CDR3 is TGTGCCAGCAGCCGAACGCTACAAGAGACCCAGTACTTC.

This rearrangement joins TRBV27 to TRBJ2-7; D gene uncertain. The CDR3 has 14 residues. V lost 6 bases, J lost 2 bases, and 14 bases lay in between. Looked up from germline, CDR1 is MNHEY and CDR2 is SMNVEV (reference sequence). The CDR3 nucleotides are TGTGCCAGCAGCCCCGGCCGAGAAACCTACGAGCAGTACTTC. This sequence encodes CASSPGRETYEQYF.

The chain carries TRBV7-8 and TRBJ2-3, with 8 nucleotides matching TRBD1. Per the germline V gene, CDR1 is SGHVS and CDR2 is FQNEAQ. J lost 2 bases, V lost 5 bases, and 9 bases had no gene match. The CDR3 covers 16 residues. The CDR3 is CASSHSGTGYTDTQYF. Here the CDR3 DNA reads TGTGCCAGCAGCCATTCCGGGACAGGTTACACAGATACGCAGTATTTT. Together with reference TRBV7-8 and TRBJ2-3, the CDR3 gives the full variable domain: GAGVSQSPRYKVAKRGQDVALRCDPISGHVSLFWYQQALGQGPEFLTYFQNEAQLDKSGLPSDRFFAERPEGSVSTLKIQRTQQEDSAVYLCASSHSGTGYTDTQYFGPGTRLTVL.

There are a few counts of this clone. This chain joins TRBV28 and TRBJ1-5; 9 bases match TRBD1. Germline CDR1 is MDHEN and CDR2 is SYDVKM. This CDR3 spans 15 amino acids. The V and J ends lost 3 bases and 10 bases, in that order; junction bases with no gene match: 10. The CDR3 sequence: CASSLGGQGTQPQHF. The CDR3 DNA reads as TGTGCCAGCAGTTTGGGGGGACAGGGTACACAACCCCAGCATTTT.

This clone was recorded a few times. The V gene is TRBV27, the J gene TRBJ2-4; 7 bases are shared with TRBD1. Germline assignment: CDR1 MNHEY and CDR2 SMNVEV (reference sequence). CDR3 size: 17 residues. J gave up 0 bases and V 6 bases, and 11 bases lay outside the gene matches. CDR3 coding DNA: TGTGCCAGCAGCTCCCCCGCACAGGGGCTAGCCAAAAACATTCAGTACTTC. Translation gives CASSSPAQGLAKNIQYF.